The entry below gives a single TCR beta chain sequence along with its context. Its antigen remains unknown. The data were produced by immunoSEQ multiplex PCR, yet TCRdb's version contains in-frame clones alone and is incomplete. The data contain tens of thousands of clones, approximately 83% of them singletons. Germline-derived CDR1 and CDR2 are LNHDA and SQIVND (reference sequence). The CDR3 extends over 18 amino acids. V shed 5 bases, J shed 3 bases, and the junction held 16 bases outside the gene matches. This sample was included in a study of T cells in localized non-small cell lung cancer. Findings of the study overall: The tumor had only one region sequenced, so heterogeneity remains possible.

The material sequenced was peripheral blood, taken before any cancer treatment. The clonotype originates from a female donor over 55 with stage II squamous cell lung carcinoma. V gene TRBV19 combines with J gene TRBJ2-4; 7 nucleotides line up with TRBD2. The CDR3 DNA sequence: TGTGCCAGTAGTGACCCTTTCGTTGGGGGGAGGGGCAAAAACATTCAGTACTTC. Its translation is CASSDPFVGGRGKNIQYF.